This note documents a single T cell receptor beta chain sequence. The protocol was immunoSEQ multiplex PCR, while the TCRdb copy is restricted to in-frame clones and leaves out a portion. The table shows about 220,000 clones, with around four fifths occurring only once. This CDR3 region has 14 residues. With 3 bases removed from V and 4 bases from J, the gap between germline ends came to 7 bases. Germline CDR1 reads LNHDA; CDR2 reads SQIVND (reference sequence). This entry comes from a study of blood T cell repertoires in COVID-19. Whole-study context: In each case, the material was cDNA or gDNA derived from T cells, B-cell-depleted T cells, or PBMCs.

Sequencing used peripheral blood. This clonotype originated in a woman in her sixties who had recovered from COVID-19. The rearrangement uses TRBV19 and TRBJ1-6; D is ambiguous. The CDR3 protein is CASSMGTYNSPLHF. For the CDR3, the DNA is TGTGCCAGTAGTATGGGCACGTATAATTCACCCCTCCACTTT. Full variable domain (rest looked up from reference TRBV19 and TRBJ1-6): DGGITQSPKYLFRKEGQNVTLSCEQNLNHDAMYWYRQDPGQGLRLIYYSQIVNDFQKGDIAEGYSVSREKKESFPLTVTSAQKNPTAFYLCASSMGTYNSPLHFGNGTRLTVT.